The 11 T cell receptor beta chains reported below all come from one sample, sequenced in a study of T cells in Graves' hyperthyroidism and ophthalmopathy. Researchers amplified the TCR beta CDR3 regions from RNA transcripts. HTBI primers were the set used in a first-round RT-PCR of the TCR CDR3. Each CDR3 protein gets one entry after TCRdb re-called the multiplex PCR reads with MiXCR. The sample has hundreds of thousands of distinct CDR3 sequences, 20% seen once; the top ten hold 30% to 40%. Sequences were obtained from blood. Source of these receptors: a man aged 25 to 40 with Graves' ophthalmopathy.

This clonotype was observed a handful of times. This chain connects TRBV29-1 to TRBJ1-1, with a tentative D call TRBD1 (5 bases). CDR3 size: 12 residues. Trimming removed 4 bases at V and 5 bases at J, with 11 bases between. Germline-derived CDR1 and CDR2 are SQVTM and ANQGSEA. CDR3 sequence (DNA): TGCAGCGTTGGTTCGGGGGATACTGAAGCTTTCTTT. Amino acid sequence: CSVGSGDTEAFF.

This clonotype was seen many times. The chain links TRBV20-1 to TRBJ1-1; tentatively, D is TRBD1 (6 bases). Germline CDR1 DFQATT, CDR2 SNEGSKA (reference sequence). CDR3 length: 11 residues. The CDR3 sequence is CRKTGQTEAFF. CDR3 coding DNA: TGCAGGAAAACAGGGCAAACTGAAGCTTTCTTT.

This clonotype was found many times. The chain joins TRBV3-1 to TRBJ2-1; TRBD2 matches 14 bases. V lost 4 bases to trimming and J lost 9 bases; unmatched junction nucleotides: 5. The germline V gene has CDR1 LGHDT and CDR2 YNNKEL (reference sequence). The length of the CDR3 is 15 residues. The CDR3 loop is CASSPGTSGSGEQFF. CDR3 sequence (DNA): TGTGCCAGCAGCCCTGGGACTAGCGGGAGCGGTGAGCAGTTCTTC.

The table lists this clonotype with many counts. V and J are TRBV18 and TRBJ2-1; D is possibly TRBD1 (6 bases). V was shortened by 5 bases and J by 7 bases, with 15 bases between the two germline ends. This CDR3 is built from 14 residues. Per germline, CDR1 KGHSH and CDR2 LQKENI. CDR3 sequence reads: CASSKRTASNEQFF. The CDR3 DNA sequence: TGTGCCAGCTCAAAACGGACAGCCTCTAATGAGCAGTTCTTC.

In DNA, the CDR3 is TGTGCCAGCGGCGGAACCGGGGAGCTGTTTTTT. Translated: CASGGTGELFF. This chain connects TRBV2 to TRBJ2-2; D is unclear. The CDR3 has 11 amino acids. Germline assignment: CDR1 SNHLY and CDR2 FYNNEI. Between the trimmed V and J ends, which lost 8 bases and 5 bases, there was a span of 6 bases.

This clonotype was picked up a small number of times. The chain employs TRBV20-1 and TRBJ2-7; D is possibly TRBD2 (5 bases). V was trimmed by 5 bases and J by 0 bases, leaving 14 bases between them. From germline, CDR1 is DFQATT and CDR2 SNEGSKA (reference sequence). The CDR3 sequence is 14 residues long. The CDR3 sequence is CSAAGSVSSYEQYF. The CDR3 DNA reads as TGCAGTGCTGCGGGTAGCGTGAGCTCCTACGAGCAGTACTTC.

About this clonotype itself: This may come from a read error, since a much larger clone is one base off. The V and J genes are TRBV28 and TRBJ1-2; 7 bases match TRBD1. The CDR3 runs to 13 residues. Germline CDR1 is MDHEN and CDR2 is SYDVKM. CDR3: CGSNNDRAYGYTF. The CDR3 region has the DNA TGTGGCAGCAATAACGACAGGGCATATGGCTACACCTTC.

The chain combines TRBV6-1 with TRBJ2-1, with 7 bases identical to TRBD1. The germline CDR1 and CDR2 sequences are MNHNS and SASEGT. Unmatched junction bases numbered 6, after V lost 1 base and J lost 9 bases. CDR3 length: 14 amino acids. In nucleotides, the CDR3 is TGTGCCAGCAGTGAAGACAGGGGTAGTGTTGAGCAGTTCTTC. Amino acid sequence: CASSEDRGSVEQFF.

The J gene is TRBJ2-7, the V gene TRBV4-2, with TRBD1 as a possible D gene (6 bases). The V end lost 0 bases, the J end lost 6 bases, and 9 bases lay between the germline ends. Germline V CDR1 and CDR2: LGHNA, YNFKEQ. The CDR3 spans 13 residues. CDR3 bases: TGTGCCAGCAGCCAAGAGAGGACAGCCGAGCAGTACTTC. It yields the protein CASSQERTAEQYF.

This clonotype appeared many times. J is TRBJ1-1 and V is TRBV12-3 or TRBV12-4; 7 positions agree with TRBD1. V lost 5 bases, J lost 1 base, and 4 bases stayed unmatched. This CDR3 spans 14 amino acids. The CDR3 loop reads CASSRQGQNTEAFF. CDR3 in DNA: TGTGCCAGCAGTCGACAGGGACAGAACACTGAAGCTTTCTTT.

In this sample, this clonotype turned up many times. The CDR3 nucleotides are TGTGCCTGGAGTGTAGGGCAGGGACTCGAGCAGTACTTC. It is translated as CAWSVGQGLEQYF. The J gene is TRBJ2-7, the V gene TRBV30; D possibly corresponds to TRBD2 (6 bases). V was shortened by 0 bases and J by 6 bases, with 12 bases between the two germline ends. Germline CDR1 is GTSNPN and CDR2 is SVGIG (reference sequence). The length of the CDR3 is 13 residues.